These 23 T cell receptor beta chains originate from one sample sequenced in a study of shared clonotypes between healthy human individuals. Some clones are missing from TCRdb's copy, which holds only in-frame ones; the method was immunoSEQ multiplex PCR. The profile shows a few million clones, 90% to 97% of them singletons. Sequencing was done on a sample of naive CD4+ T cells sorted from blood. Noted subset: CD45RA+ positively selected. The receptor source for this set is a man aged 18-30 years in good health.

This clone occurred once. The V and J genes are TRBV30 and TRBJ2-2; TRBD1 is a possible D gene (7 bases). V was shortened by 4 bases and J by 4 bases, with 16 bases between the two germline ends. This CDR3 comprises 15 residues. Germline-derived CDR1 and CDR2 are GTSNPN and SVGIG (reference sequence). The DNA for the CDR3 is TGTGCCTGGACCCTAGGGGGGACAGCCACCGGGGAGCTGTTTTTT. This codes for CAWTLGGTATGELFF.

V is TRBV5-6 and J is TRBJ2-5, with D possibly being TRBD2 (6 bases). Germline CDR1 and CDR2: SGHDT and YYEEEE. CDR3 length equals 14 residues. V was trimmed by 3 bases and J by 3 bases, leaving 12 bases between them. The CDR3 is CASSSAGTEETQYF. CDR3 DNA sequence: TGTGCCAGCAGCTCTGCCGGGACTGAAGAGACCCAGTACTTC.

The chain couples TRBV27 to TRBJ1-4, with TRBD1 as a possible D gene (5 bases). Germline values: CDR1 MNHEY, CDR2 SMNVEV (reference sequence). The CDR3 has 14 amino acids. V lost 8 bases to trimming and J lost 7 bases, with 17 bases between them. CDR3 nucleotides: TGTGCCAGCCAAGGCGGGGGGGTTGGTGAAAAACTGTTTTTT. Translated, it gives CASQGGGVGEKLFF.

The chain recombines TRBV7-2 with TRBJ2-1; TRBD1 matches 8 bases. The CDR3 extends over 17 amino acids. Germline V CDR1 and CDR2: SGHTA, FQGNSA. V was pared by 4 bases and J by 2 bases, with 10 bases of the junction left unmatched. CDR3 protein: CASSSWFETGAYNEQFF. The CDR3, as DNA: TGTGCCAGCAGCTCCTGGTTCGAGACAGGGGCCTACAATGAGCAGTTCTTC.

V gene TRBV27 combines with J gene TRBJ2-6; possible D gene TRBD2, 6 bases. There are 15 residues in the CDR3. Trimming left V 2 bases short and J 2 bases short, with 7 bases between. The germline gives CDR1 MNHEY, CDR2 SMNVEV (reference sequence). This CDR3 is CASSLTGAGANVLTF. The DNA of the CDR3 is TGTGCCAGCAGTTTAACGGGAGCTGGGGCCAACGTCCTGACTTTC.

The chain combines TRBV29-1 with TRBJ2-1, with no clear D. V shed 6 bases and J shed 7 bases, with 7 bases lying between them. In germline, CDR1 is SQVTM, CDR2 ANQGSEA. This CDR3 spans 10 amino acids. The CDR3 DNA sequence: TGCAGCGTCGAAAGTAATGAGCAGTTCTTC. As protein: CSVESNEQFF.

The chain couples TRBV5-1 to TRBJ1-5, with D perhaps matching TRBD1 (6 bases). The CDR3 is made up of 13 amino acids. The V gene's germline CDR1 is SGHRS and CDR2 YFSETQ. V was cut by 5 bases and J by 3 bases, with 9 bases left in between. CDR3 sequence (DNA): TGCGCCAGCAGGCGGGACAACAATCAGCCCCAGCATTTT. Its translation: CASRRDNNQPQHF.

This rearrangement joins TRBV30 to TRBJ2-5; D remains unclear. This CDR3 comprises 12 residues. V lost 2 bases to trimming and J lost 5 bases, with 9 bases between them. Germline V lookup: CDR1 GTSNPN, CDR2 SVGIG (reference sequence). For the CDR3, the DNA is TGTGCCTGGAGTCACGGGTTGGAGACCCAGTACTTC. Protein sequence: CAWSHGLETQYF. Looking up the rest from reference TRBV30 and TRBJ2-5 gives the full variable domain: SQTIHQWPATLVQPVGSPLSLECTVEGTSNPNLYWYRQAAGRGLQLLFYSVGIGQISSEVPQNLSASRPQDRQFILSSKKLLLSDSGFYLCAWSHGLETQYFGPGTRLLVL.

A remark on this clone: This specimen includes other DNA sequences encoding the same CDR3. The chain combines TRBV7-9 with TRBJ2-7, with 9 bases fitting TRBD2. Germline CDR1 SEHNR, CDR2 FQNEAQ (reference sequence). The ends lost 5 bases at V and 2 bases at J; junction bases unmatched: 10. The CDR3 runs to 16 residues. The CDR3 spells CASSLRLAGVPYEQYF. The CDR3 DNA follows: TGTGCCAGCAGCCTCCGGTTAGCGGGAGTTCCCTACGAGCAGTACTTC.

The V call is TRBV6-1, the J call TRBJ2-3; 10 positions agree with TRBD2. CDR1 is MNHNS, CDR2 SASEGT, per germline. The CDR3 covers 16 residues. The V segment lost 4 bases and the J segment 6 bases; nucleotides outside the gene matches: 10. As DNA, the CDR3 is TGTGCCAGCAGTGGAGGCCTAGCGGGAGTCGGGGATACGCAGTATTTT. This encodes CASSGGLAGVGDTQYF.

This chain links TRBV28 with TRBJ2-3; TRBD1 matches 11 bases. The V gene's germline CDR1 is MDHEN and CDR2 SYDVKM. The J segment lost 5 bases and the V segment lost 4 bases, leaving 11 bases of the junction unmatched. The CDR3 runs to 17 residues. CDR3 nucleotides: TGTGCCAGCAGTTCTCTTCCGGGACAGGGGGGCAGAGATACGCAGTATTTT. It translates to CASSSLPGQGGRDTQYF.

This chain links TRBV29-1 with TRBJ2-1; TRBD1 matches at 10 bases. CDR1 and CDR2 from the germline V gene are SQVTM and ANQGSEA. This CDR3 spans 14 amino acids. V shed 4 bases and J 7 bases; nucleotides not matched to a gene: 7. CDR3 in DNA: TGCAGCGTTGTTAGGACAGGGGGGATGAATGAGCAGTTCTTC. Translation: CSVVRTGGMNEQFF.

The V call is TRBV6-1, the J call TRBJ2-3, with a possible D match to TRBD2 (7 bases). CDR1 and CDR2 from the germline V gene are MNHNS and SASEGT. The CDR3 is made up of 13 amino acids. V gave up 10 bases and J gave up 3 bases, with 14 bases separating them. The CDR3 loop reads CATKGGITDTQYF. CDR3 in DNA: TGTGCCACGAAGGGGGGGATTACAGATACGCAGTATTTT.

The chain has TRBV7-9 and TRBJ2-5; D is ambiguous. CDR1 and CDR2 (germline): SEHNR, FQNEAQ (reference sequence). The CDR3 covers 12 residues. Trimming stripped 3 bases from V and 4 bases from J, with 6 bases between. CDR3 region: CASSFGIETQYF. The CDR3 coding sequence is TGTGCCAGCAGCTTCGGAATAGAGACCCAGTACTTC.

The rearrangement links TRBV10-1 to TRBJ1-4, with unresolved D. The V and J ends lost 2 bases and 2 bases respectively, with 18 bases between them. The CDR3 contains 18 residues. Germline assignment: CDR1 WNHNN and CDR2 SYGVQD (reference sequence). The CDR3 DNA reads as TGCGCCAGCAGTGAGACCGGGTACACCCGAAGGACTAATGAAAAACTGTTTTTT. Translated, it gives CASSETGYTRRTNEKLFF.

The CDR3 spells CASRGSGRETQYF. Here the CDR3 DNA reads TGTGCCAGCCGGGGTAGCGGGAGGGAGACCCAGTACTTC. The V call is TRBV27, the J call TRBJ2-5, with 10 nucleotides matching TRBD2. J lost 5 bases, V lost 8 bases, and 5 bases had no gene match. Germline lookup yields CDR1 MNHEY and CDR2 SMNVEV (reference sequence). The CDR3 covers 13 residues.

This clone appeared a single time. This sequence joins TRBV4-1 and TRBJ1-5; D is undetermined. With 2 bases removed from V and 7 bases from J, the gap between germline ends came to 9 bases. Germline assignment: CDR1 MGHRA and CDR2 YSYEKL. There are 13 residues in the CDR3. CDR3 coding DNA: TGCGCCAGCAGCCAAAGCGGTGGACAGCCCCAGCATTTT. It is translated as CASSQSGGQPQHF.

The V call is TRBV7-9, the J call TRBJ1-3; no clear D gene. With 0 bases removed from V and 3 bases from J, the gap between germline ends came to 9 bases. Looked up from germline, CDR1 is SEHNR and CDR2 is FQNEAQ (reference sequence). The CDR3 consists of 15 residues. CDR3 in DNA: TGTGCCAGCAGCTTAGCACAGATCGGTGGAAACACCATATATTTT. It is translated as CASSLAQIGGNTIYF.

The V call is TRBV6-1, the J call TRBJ1-4; the D is unclear. Between the trimmed V and J ends, which lost 1 base and 3 bases, there was a span of 12 bases. The CDR3 is 16 amino acids. Per germline, CDR1 MNHNS and CDR2 SASEGT. The CDR3 nucleotides read TGTGCCAGCAGTGAAGTTGGTGGGGTTCCTAATGAAAAACTGTTTTTT. Its translation: CASSEVGGVPNEKLFF.

The chain has TRBV9 and TRBJ2-3; 11 nucleotides align to TRBD2. The germline CDR1 and CDR2 sequences are SGDLS and YYNGEE. V lost 4 bases to trimming and J lost 0 bases; unmatched junction nucleotides: 4. The CDR3 sequence is 16 residues long. DNA for the CDR3: TGTGCCAGCAGCCTCCGGACTAGCGGGAGCACAGATACGCAGTATTTT. Translating it yields CASSLRTSGSTDTQYF. Filled out from reference TRBV9 and TRBJ2-3, the complete variable domain reads DSGVTQTPKHLITATGQRVTLRCSPRSGDLSVYWYQQSLDQGLQFLIQYYNGEERAKGNILERFSAQQFPDLHSELNLSSLELGDSALYFCASSLRTSGSTDTQYFGPGTRLTVL.

The chain has TRBV18 and TRBJ2-2; no clear D. The CDR3 sequence is 14 residues long. Deletions cut 0 bases from V and 1 base from J, with 3 bases between. Germline assignment: CDR1 KGHSH and CDR2 LQKENI. Here the CDR3 reads CASSPPMNTGELFF. The CDR3 nucleotides read TGTGCCAGCTCACCACCGATGAACACCGGGGAGCTGTTTTTT.

The V gene is TRBV5-6, the J gene TRBJ1-3; the D gene is possibly TRBD1 (6 bases). Germline-derived CDR1 and CDR2 are SGHDT and YYEEEE. Trimming removed 2 bases at V and 0 bases at J, with 9 bases between. The CDR3 is 15 residues long. The CDR3 protein is CASSLGQSSGNTIYF. CDR3 DNA: TGTGCCAGCAGCTTAGGACAGTCCTCTGGAAACACCATATATTTT.

The chain carries TRBV7-9 and TRBJ2-5, with TRBD2 matching 9 bases. The trim removed 0 bases at V and 4 bases at J, leaving 3 bases unmatched. CDR3 length: 15 amino acids. CDR1 is SEHNR and CDR2 is FQNEAQ in the germline V gene (reference sequence). CDR3 loop: CASSLARGGRETQYF. The DNA of the CDR3 is TGTGCCAGCAGCTTAGCGCGGGGGGGTCGAGAGACCCAGTACTTC.